This T cell receptor (beta chain) was sequenced during a study of blood T cells in healthy people across ages. Each sample yielded at least 6 micrograms of PBMC total RNA. Germline CDR1 and CDR2: SNHLY and FYNNEI. The V gene end was trimmed by 0 bases and the J gene end by 3 bases; junction bases not matched to a gene: 11. The CDR3 length is 20 residues. A word on this clonotype: Its matching antigen is unknown.

It was with a sample-barcoded 5' primer and a J-beta primer mix that a second PCR of roughly 7 to 12 cycles was run. Unique molecular identifiers of 12 random nucleotides labeled each cDNA. Every sample gave at least 3 million paired-end reads containing CDR3. TCRdb fed the 5' RACE reads into MiXCR, producing one record per CDR3 protein. There are over a million distinct CDR3 sequences in the sample; 40% to 45% occur only once, and approximately 19% lies in the top ten. Study-wide results and caveats: Older individuals had lower TCR beta diversity per million T cells (the decline was roughly linear).

Sequenced sample: blood. This chain joins TRBV2 and TRBJ2-3; 14 bases match TRBD2. This clonotype was obtained from a woman aged 55-70 years in good health. The CDR3 region is CASSEAPVGLAGAITDTQYF. The CDR3 DNA reads as TGTGCCAGCAGTGAAGCGCCGGTGGGACTAGCGGGAGCGATAACAGATACGCAGTATTTT.